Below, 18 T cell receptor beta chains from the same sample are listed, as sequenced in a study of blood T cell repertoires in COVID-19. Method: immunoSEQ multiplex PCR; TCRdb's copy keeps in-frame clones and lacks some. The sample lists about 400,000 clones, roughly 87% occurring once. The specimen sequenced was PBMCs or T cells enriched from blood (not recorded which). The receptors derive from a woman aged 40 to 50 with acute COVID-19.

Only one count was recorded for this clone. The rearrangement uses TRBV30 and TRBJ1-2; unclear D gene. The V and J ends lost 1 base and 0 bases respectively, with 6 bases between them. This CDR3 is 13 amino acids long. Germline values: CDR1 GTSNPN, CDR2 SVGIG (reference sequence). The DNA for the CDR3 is TGTGCCTGGAGTGAGAGAGCTAACTATGGCTACACCTTC. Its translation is CAWSERANYGYTF. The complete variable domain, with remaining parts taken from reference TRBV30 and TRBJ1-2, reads SQTIHQWPATLVQPVGSPLSLECTVEGTSNPNLYWYRQAAGRGLQLLFYSVGIGQISSEVPQNLSASRPQDRQFILSSKKLLLSDSGFYLCAWSERANYGYTFGSGTRLTVV.

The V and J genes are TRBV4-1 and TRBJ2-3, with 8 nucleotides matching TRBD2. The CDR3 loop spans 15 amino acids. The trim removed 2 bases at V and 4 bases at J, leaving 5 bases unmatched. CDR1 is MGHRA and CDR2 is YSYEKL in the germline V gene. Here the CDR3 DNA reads TGCGCCAGCAGCCAATTTTCGGGGGGGCCAGATACGCAGTATTTT. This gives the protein CASSQFSGGPDTQYF.

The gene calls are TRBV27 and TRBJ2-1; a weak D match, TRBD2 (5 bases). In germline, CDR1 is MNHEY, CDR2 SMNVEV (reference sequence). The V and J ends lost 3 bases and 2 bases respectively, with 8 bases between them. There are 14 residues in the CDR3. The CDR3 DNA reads TGTGCCAGCAGTTTGAGGGCGACCTACAATGAGCAGTTCTTC. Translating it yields CASSLRATYNEQFF.

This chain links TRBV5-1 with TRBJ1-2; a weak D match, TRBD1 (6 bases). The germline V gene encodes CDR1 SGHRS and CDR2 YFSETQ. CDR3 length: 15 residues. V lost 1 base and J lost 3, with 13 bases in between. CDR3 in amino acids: CASSLIRGAHYGYTF. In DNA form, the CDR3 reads TGCGCCAGCAGCTTGATTCGGGGGGCTCACTATGGCTACACCTTC. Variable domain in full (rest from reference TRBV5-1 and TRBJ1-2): KAGVTQTPRYLIKTRGQQVTLSCSPISGHRSVSWYQQTPGQGLQFLFEYFSETQRNKGNFPGRFSGRQFSNSRSEMNVSTLELGDSALYLCASSLIRGAHYGYTFGSGTRLTVV.

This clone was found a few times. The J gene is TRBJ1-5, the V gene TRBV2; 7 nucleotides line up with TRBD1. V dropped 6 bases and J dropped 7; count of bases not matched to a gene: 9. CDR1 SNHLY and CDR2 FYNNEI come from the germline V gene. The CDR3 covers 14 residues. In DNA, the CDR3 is TGTGCCAGCAGGGGAGACAGGGTTAGACAGCCCCAGCATTTT. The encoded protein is CASRGDRVRQPQHF.

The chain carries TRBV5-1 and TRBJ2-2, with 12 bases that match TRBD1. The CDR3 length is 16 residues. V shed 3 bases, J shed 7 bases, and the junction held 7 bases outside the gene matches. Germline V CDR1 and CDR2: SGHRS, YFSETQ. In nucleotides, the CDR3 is TGCGCCAGCAGCTCCGGGACAGGGGGCTCATTCGGGGAGCTGTTTTTT. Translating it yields CASSSGTGGSFGELFF.

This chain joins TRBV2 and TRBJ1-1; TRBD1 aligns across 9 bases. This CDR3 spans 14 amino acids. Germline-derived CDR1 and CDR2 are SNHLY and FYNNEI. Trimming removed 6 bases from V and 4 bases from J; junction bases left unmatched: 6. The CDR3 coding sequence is TGTGCCAGCAGAGGGGACAGGGAAGGCACTGAAGCTTTCTTT. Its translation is CASRGDREGTEAFF. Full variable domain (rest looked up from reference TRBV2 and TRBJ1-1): EPEVTQTPSHQVTQMGQEVILRCVPISNHLYFYWYRQILGQKVEFLVSFYNNEISEKSEIFDDQFSVERPDGSNFTLKIRSTKLEDSAMYFCASRGDREGTEAFFGQGTRLTVV.

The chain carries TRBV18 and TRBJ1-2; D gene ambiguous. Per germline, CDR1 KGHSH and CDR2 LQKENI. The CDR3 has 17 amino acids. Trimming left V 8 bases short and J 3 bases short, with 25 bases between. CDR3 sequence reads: CASHYNPRSLLYYGYTF. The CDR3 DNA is TGTGCCAGCCACTATAATCCCAGAAGTCTATTATACTATGGCTACACCTTC.

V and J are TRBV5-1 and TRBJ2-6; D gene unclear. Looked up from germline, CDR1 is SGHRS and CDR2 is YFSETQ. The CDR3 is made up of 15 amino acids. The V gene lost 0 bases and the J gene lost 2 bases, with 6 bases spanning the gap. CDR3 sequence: CASSLEQAGANVLTF. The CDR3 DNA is TGCGCCAGCAGCTTGGAGCAGGCTGGGGCCAACGTCCTGACTTTC.

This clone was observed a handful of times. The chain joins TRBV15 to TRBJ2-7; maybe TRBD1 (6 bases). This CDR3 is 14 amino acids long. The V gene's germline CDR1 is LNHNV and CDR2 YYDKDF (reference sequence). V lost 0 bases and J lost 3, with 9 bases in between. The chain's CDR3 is CATSRDQGLYEQYF. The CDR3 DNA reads TGTGCCACCAGCAGAGATCAGGGGCTCTACGAGCAGTACTTC.

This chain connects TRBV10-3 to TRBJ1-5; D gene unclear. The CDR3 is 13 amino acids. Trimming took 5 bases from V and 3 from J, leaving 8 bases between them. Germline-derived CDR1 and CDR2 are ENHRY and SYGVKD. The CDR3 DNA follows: TGTGCCATCAGTAGGGAGGACAATCAGCCCCAGCATTTT. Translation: CAISREDNQPQHF.

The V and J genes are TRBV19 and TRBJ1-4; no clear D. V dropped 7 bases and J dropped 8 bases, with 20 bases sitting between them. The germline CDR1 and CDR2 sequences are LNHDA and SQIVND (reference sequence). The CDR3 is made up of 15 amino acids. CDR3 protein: CASKDRFGVKEKLFF. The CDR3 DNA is TGTGCCAGTAAGGATCGCTTCGGGGTGAAGGAAAAACTGTTTTTT.

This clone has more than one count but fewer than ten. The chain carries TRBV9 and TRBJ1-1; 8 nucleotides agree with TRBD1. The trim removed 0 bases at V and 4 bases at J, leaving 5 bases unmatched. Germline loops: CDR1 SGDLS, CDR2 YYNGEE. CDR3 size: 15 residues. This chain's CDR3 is CASSVVTGGTTEAFF. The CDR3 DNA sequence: TGTGCCAGCAGCGTAGTAACAGGGGGTACCACTGAAGCTTTCTTT.

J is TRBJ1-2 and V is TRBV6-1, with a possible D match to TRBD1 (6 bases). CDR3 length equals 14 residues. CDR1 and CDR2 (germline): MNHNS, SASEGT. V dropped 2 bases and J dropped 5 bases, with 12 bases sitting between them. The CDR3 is CASSETGQVYGYTF. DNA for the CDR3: TGTGCCAGCAGTGAAACGGGACAAGTATATGGCTACACCTTC.

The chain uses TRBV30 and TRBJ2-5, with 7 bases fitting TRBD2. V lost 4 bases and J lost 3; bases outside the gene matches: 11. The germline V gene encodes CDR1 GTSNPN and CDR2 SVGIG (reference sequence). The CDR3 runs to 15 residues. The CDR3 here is CAWNELAGVKETQYF. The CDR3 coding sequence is TGTGCCTGGAATGAACTGGCGGGGGTAAAAGAGACCCAGTACTTC.

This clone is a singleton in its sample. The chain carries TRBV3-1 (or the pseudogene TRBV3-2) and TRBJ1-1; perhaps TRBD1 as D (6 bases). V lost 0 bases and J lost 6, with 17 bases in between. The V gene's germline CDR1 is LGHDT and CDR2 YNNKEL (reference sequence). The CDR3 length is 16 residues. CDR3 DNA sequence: TGTGCCAGCAGCCAAGAAACCGGGGGGCGGCTCGCTGAAGCTTTCTTT. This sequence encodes CASSQETGGRLAEAFF.

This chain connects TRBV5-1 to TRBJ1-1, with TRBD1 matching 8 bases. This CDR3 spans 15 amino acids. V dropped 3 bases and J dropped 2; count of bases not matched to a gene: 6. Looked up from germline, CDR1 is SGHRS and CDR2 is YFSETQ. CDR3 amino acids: CASSSQGASNTEAFF. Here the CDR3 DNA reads TGCGCCAGCAGCTCGCAGGGGGCCTCTAACACTGAAGCTTTCTTT. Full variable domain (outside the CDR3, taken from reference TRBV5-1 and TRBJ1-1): KAGVTQTPRYLIKTRGQQVTLSCSPISGHRSVSWYQQTPGQGLQFLFEYFSETQRNKGNFPGRFSGRQFSNSRSEMNVSTLELGDSALYLCASSSQGASNTEAFFGQGTRLTVV.

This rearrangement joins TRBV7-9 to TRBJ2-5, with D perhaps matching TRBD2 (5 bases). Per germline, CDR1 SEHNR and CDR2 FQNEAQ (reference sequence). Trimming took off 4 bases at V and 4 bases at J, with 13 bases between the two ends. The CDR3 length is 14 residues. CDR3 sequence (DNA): TGTGCCAGCAGCTCAATGTCTCGGGGAGAGACCCAGTACTTC. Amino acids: CASSSMSRGETQYF. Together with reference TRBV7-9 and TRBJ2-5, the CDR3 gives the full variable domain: DTGVSQNPRHKITKRGQNVTFRCDPISEHNRLYWYRQTLGQGPEFLTYFQNEAQLEKSRLLSDRFSAERPKGSFSTLEIQRTEQGDSAMYLCASSSMSRGETQYFGPGTRLLVL.